This T cell receptor beta chain was retrieved from a study of blood T cell repertoires in COVID-19. The overall study: Samples came from the United States, Italy and Spain, spanning acute and convalescent COVID-19. T cells, B-cell-depleted T cells, or PBMCs provided the cDNA or gDNA that served as material.

How the authors handled the data: Nucleated cell counts were estimated from reference gene primer amplification. Profiled with immunoSEQ multiplex PCR; TCRdb holds only in-frame clones, not every one. The V and J calls and the clone size are those of that table, but D and trimming were determined from the DNA. The data contain approximately 160,000 clones, roughly 86% of them seen just once; the ten biggest clones take up around 6.6%. The CDR3 is 20 residues long. The V gene lost 2 bases and the J gene lost 0 bases, with 24 bases spanning the gap. In germline, CDR1 is MNHEY, CDR2 SVGEGT. The sequencing sample was made of peripheral blood. The clonotype originates from a man aged 45-65 years with active or convalescent COVID-19. The gene calls are TRBV6-2 or TRBV6-3 and TRBJ2-3; TRBD1 might be the D (5 bases). Here the CDR3 reads CASSYHPTGRQIHSTDTQYF. CDR3 sequence (DNA): TGTGCCAGCAGTTACCATCCCACCGGAAGACAGATCCATAGCACAGATACGCAGTATTTT.